This T cell receptor beta chain was sequenced during a study of T cell responses to AZD1222 COVID-19 vaccine. Background on the study: It was second doses at about 4 or about 12 weeks that were pooled. Study-wide points: Distributed over spike, vaccine-associated CD4 TCRs predominated at 160-218 and 743-854.

The V end was cut by 1 base, the J end by 2 bases, with 8 bases between. Germline lookup yields CDR1 LNHDA and CDR2 SQIVND (reference sequence). CDR3 length: 15 residues. Clones were read by immunoSEQ multiplex PCR, and TCRdb kept only the in-frame ones, dropping some. The sample carries about 110,000 clones, 85% to 90% recorded once. In regard to this clone: Its antigen is not identified.

This material consisted of peripheral blood, taken on day 0 of AZD1222 vaccination. This clonotype was obtained from an adult in good health. V usage is TRBV19 and J usage is TRBJ2-2; D unresolved. This CDR3 is CASSIVNRNTGELFF. The DNA of the CDR3 is TGTGCCAGTAGTATAGTGAACAGAAACACCGGGGAGCTGTTTTTT. The whole variable domain, filled in from reference TRBV19 and TRBJ2-2, reads DGGITQSPKYLFRKEGQNVTLSCEQNLNHDAMYWYRQDPGQGLRLIYYSQIVNDFQKGDIAEGYSVSREKKESFPLTVTSAQKNPTAFYLCASSIVNRNTGELFFGEGSRLTVL.